Within the sample, the clone carrying this T cell receptor beta chain is medium-sized (0.01 to 0.1%). This sample was included in a study of human T cells and chemical hapten exposure. Unique molecular identifiers were linked by the library to individual cDNA molecules. MiXCR, run by TCRdb on the RACE reads, gives a single entry per CDR3 protein. The data show about 70,000 distinct CDR3 sequences, over 6.5% seen once. V lost 2 bases and J 3 bases, leaving 4 bases between the germline ends. Germline values: CDR1 SEHNR, CDR2 FQNEAQ (reference sequence). The CDR3 loop spans 12 amino acids. Time point denoted: patch test 2, 6 weeks after DPC sensitization. This sample's treatment: therapeutic diphenylcyclopropenone sensitization with weekly scalp DPC.

The chain couples TRBV7-9 to TRBJ1-1; D is unresolved. The sample was whole blood, taken in connection with sensitization to the hapten diphenylcyclopropenone (DPC). The receptor's source is a woman aged 50 to 60 with alopecia areata. Some clones in this sample may be carry-over from other donors' samples. CDR3 in DNA: TGTGCCAGCAGCTTATCACACACTGAAGCTTTCTTT. Translated, it gives CASSLSHTEAFF. The whole variable domain, filled in from reference TRBV7-9 and TRBJ1-1, reads DTGVSQNPRHKITKRGQNVTFRCDPISEHNRLYWYRQTLGQGPEFLTYFQNEAQLEKSRLLSDRFSAERPKGSFSTLEIQRTEQGDSAMYLCASSLSHTEAFFGQGTRLTVV.